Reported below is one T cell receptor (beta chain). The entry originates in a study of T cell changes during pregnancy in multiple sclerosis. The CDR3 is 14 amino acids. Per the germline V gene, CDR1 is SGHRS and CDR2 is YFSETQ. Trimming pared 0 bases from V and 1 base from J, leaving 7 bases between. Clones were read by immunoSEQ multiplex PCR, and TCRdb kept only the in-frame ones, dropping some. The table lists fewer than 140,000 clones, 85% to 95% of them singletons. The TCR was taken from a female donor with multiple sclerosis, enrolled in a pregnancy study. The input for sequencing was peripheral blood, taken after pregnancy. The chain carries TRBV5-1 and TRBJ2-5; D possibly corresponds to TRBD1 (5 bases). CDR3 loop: CASSLDTGQETQYF. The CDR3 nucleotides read TGCGCCAGCAGCTTGGATACAGGCCAAGAGACCCAGTACTTC.